A selection of T cell receptor beta chains follows, all from one sample in a study of response to subunit inactivated influenza vaccine. TCRdb itself ran the RT-PCR reads through MiXCR, one entry per CDR3 protein. The table has approximately 530,000 distinct CDR3 sequences, over 10% seen once. The sequenced sample was PBMCs from blood, obtained 45 days after vaccination. Receptor source: a man aged 45-65 years who received an inactivated influenza vaccine. The CDR3 runs from the conserved cysteine through the conserved F or W. Each record gives: J gene, V gene, clone size, D gene, CDR3 protein, CDR3 DNA. A D gene is named only where the DNA matches it firmly. Not all rows give a size; the values are once, few, many and, for expanded clones, a class.

TRBJ2-5 TRBV20-1 - - CSARGGGPGETQYF TGCAGTGCTAGAGGGGGGGGCCCGGGGGAGACCCAGTACTTC
TRBJ2-1 TRBV20-1 - TRBD2 CSARSGRESHNEQFF TGCAGTGCTAGATCGGGGCGGGAGAGCCACAATGAGCAGTTCTTC
TRBJ2-1 TRBV29-1 few - CSVEGLGLGEQFF TGCAGCGTTGAGGGACTGGGACTCGGTGAGCAGTTCTTC
TRBJ1-2 TRBV28 few - CASISGDKRGYTF TGTGCCAGCATCAGCGGGGACAAAAGGGGCTACACCTTC
TRBJ2-2 TRBV12-3/TRBV12-4 - - CASKLQATNTGELFF TGTGCCAGCAAACTACAGGCAACGAACACCGGGGAGCTGTTTTTT
TRBJ1-5 TRBV7-9 many - CASSLLNQPQHF TGTGCCAGCAGCTTGTTGAATCAGCCCCAGCATTTT
TRBJ2-6 TRBV7-8 few TRBD2 CASSPRLLAGSGANVLTF TGTGCCAGCAGCCCTAGGTTGTTAGCGGGGTCTGGGGCCAACGTCCTGACTTTC
TRBJ2-5 TRBV10-2 many - CASSEQGGETQYF TGCGCCAGCAGTGAGCAGGGGGGAGAGACCCAGTACTTC
TRBJ2-7 TRBV5-5 many - CASSLSQGVYEQYF TGTGCCAGCAGCTTGAGCCAGGGAGTCTACGAGCAGTACTTC
TRBJ2-2 TRBV29-1 - - CSVEVRDHGNTGELFF TGCAGCGTTGAAGTACGAGATCATGGGAACACCGGGGAGCTGTTTTTT
TRBJ1-2 TRBV29-1 - - CSVEPQGNYGYTF TGCAGCGTTGAACCCCAGGGGAACTATGGCTACACCTTC
TRBJ2-1 TRBV10-3 few TRBD2 CAIKTSGRVNEQFF TGTGCCATCAAAACGAGCGGGAGGGTGAATGAGCAGTTCTTC
TRBJ2-7 TRBV12-3/TRBV12-4 many TRBD2 CASSLGIAGGEGEQYF TGTGCCAGCAGTTTAGGGATAGCGGGAGGGGAAGGCGAGCAGTACTTC
TRBJ2-5 TRBV5-1 many - CASSLSPQETQYF TGCGCCAGCAGCCTCAGCCCTCAAGAGACCCAGTACTTC
TRBJ2-7 TRBV2 - - CASSDSRYEQYF TGTGCCAGCTCCGACAGCCGATACGAGCAGTACTTC
TRBJ2-1 TRBV12-3/TRBV12-4 many - CASSPGTYNEQFF TGTGCCAGCAGTCCGGGGACCTACAATGAGCAGTTCTTC
TRBJ1-5 TRBV4-1 few - CASSQVSVVRVAQPQHF TGCGCCAGCAGCCAAGTTTCCGTTGTGAGGGTAGCCCAGCCCCAGCATTTT
TRBJ2-5 TRBV6-6 few - CASINGYQETQYF TGTGCCAGCATCAATGGGTACCAAGAGACCCAGTACTTC
TRBJ2-5 TRBV12-3/TRBV12-4 few TRBD1 CASSPGQGVRETQYF TGTGCCAGCAGTCCAGGACAGGGTGTGCGGGAGACCCAGTACTTC
TRBJ1-1 TRBV6-2/TRBV6-3 few - CASSYLQGLGAEAFF TGTGCCAGCAGTTACTTGCAGGGGTTGGGCGCTGAAGCTTTCTTT
TRBJ1-4 TRBV11-2 few - CASSLVGFSNEKLFF TGTGCCAGCAGCTTAGTTGGGTTCTCAAATGAAAAACTGTTTTTT
TRBJ2-1 TRBV2 few - CASKGPTSYNEQFF TGTGCCAGCAAAGGACCAACTTCCTACAATGAGCAGTTCTTC
TRBJ1-6 TRBV4-2 few - CASSQDRFGNNNSPLHF TGTGCCAGCAGCCAAGATCGTTTCGGGAATAATAATTCACCCCTCCACTTT
TRBJ2-1 TRBV7-9 few - CASSSNSGLSSYNEQFF TGTGCCAGCAGCTCAAACTCGGGCCTGAGCTCCTACAATGAGCAGTTCTTC
TRBJ1-5 TRBV4-1 - - CASSQGFNQPQHF TGCGCCAGCAGCCAAGGATTCAATCAGCCCCAGCATTTT
TRBJ2-3 TRBV7-9 few - CASSPRASAQYF TGTGCCAGCAGCCCGAGGGCTAGCGCCCAGTATTTT
TRBJ1-2 TRBV10-3 - - CAISGGSNYGYTF TGTGCCATCAGTGGGGGTTCTAACTATGGCTACACCTTC
TRBJ2-3 TRBV6-5 many TRBD2 CASSWTSAYTDTQYF TGTGCCAGCAGTTGGACTAGCGCTTACACAGATACGCAGTATTTT
TRBJ2-5 TRBV27 few - CASSLWASSSETQYF TGTGCCAGCAGTTTATGGGCTAGTTCTTCTGAGACCCAGTACTTC
TRBJ2-1 TRBV7-2 - TRBD2 CASSPRTSRVGNEQFF TGTGCCAGCAGCCCTCGGACTAGCCGAGTGGGCAATGAGCAGTTCTTC
TRBJ2-5 TRBV5-1 - - CASSLATPQETQYF TGCGCCAGCAGCTTGGCCACTCCTCAAGAGACCCAGTACTTC
TRBJ2-2 TRBV29-1 - - CSVEVLGVPGELFF TGCAGCGTTGAAGTGCTTGGGGTCCCCGGGGAGCTGTTTTTT
TRBJ2-1 TRBV5-6 - TRBD2 CASSLKGSRGGKNEQFF TGTGCCAGCAGCTTGAAAGGCTCGCGGGGGGGCAAGAATGAGCAGTTCTTC
TRBJ1-2 TRBV20-1 - - CSARDGGNYGYTF TGCAGTGCTAGAGATGGTGGGAACTATGGCTACACCTTC
TRBJ2-7 TRBV6-5 - - CASSYSKGPYEQYF TGTGCCAGCAGTTACTCGAAGGGACCCTACGAGCAGTACTTC
TRBJ1-6 TRBV4-3 - - CASSQDYGRTNSPLHF TGCGCCAGCAGCCAAGATTATGGCAGAACGAATTCACCCCTCCACTTT
TRBJ2-1 TRBV6-2/TRBV6-3 many TRBD2 CASSAGLADYNEQFF TGTGCCAGCAGCGCAGGACTAGCGGACTACAATGAGCAGTTCTTC
TRBJ2-2 TRBV20-1 few TRBD1 CSAQKGSGTGTTGELFF TGCAGTGCCCAGAAAGGTTCCGGGACAGGGACCACCGGGGAGCTGTTTTTT